The 32 T cell receptor beta chains below were found in one sample sequenced in a study of shared clonotypes between healthy human individuals (dated by TCRdb to the early 2020s). Receptor libraries were prepared by the immunoSEQ multiplex PCR assay. This immuneACCESS table, as held by TCRdb, lists in-frame sequences with V and J called but not all clones. Of the missing ones, under half trace to an unresolved V gene in checked studies; the others have no known cause. The sample table shows approximately 2,300,000 clones, and roughly 90% are seen once. The ten biggest clones cover around 0.35% of the sample. Sequencing used naive CD4+ T cells from PBMCs. The meaning of the sample's cell subset or site label: CD45RA+ positively selected. These receptors originate from a young man in good health. Some clones in this sample may be carry-over from other donors' samples.

This chain joins TRBV27 and TRBJ2-3, with TRBD1 matching over 11 bases. V shed 2 bases and J 2 bases; nucleotides not matched to a gene: 3. Germline V gives CDR1 MNHEY, CDR2 SMNVEV (reference sequence). The CDR3 spans 16 residues. CDR3 sequence (DNA): TGTGCCAGCAGTTTACGGGACAGGGGGGCCACAGATACGCAGTATTTT. It is translated as CASSLRDRGATDTQYF.

The chain recombines TRBV11-2 with TRBJ1-3, with D tentatively TRBD1 (5 bases). V dropped 5 bases and J dropped 0 bases, with 11 bases sitting between them. Germline values: CDR1 SGHAT, CDR2 FQNNGV. This CDR3 is built from 15 residues. CDR3 residues: CASSRSTASGNTIYF. DNA for the CDR3: TGTGCCAGCAGCAGATCGACAGCCTCTGGAAACACCATATATTTT.

V gene TRBV14 combines with J gene TRBJ2-1; 11 bases fit TRBD2. The CDR3 is 16 residues long. After removal of 2 bases from V and 5 bases from J, the junction contained 5 bases not matched to a gene. CDR1 is SGHDN, CDR2 FVKESK, per germline. CDR3 bases: TGTGCCAGCAGCCAACCACTAGCGGGAGTCCACAATGAGCAGTTCTTC. Encoded protein: CASSQPLAGVHNEQFF.

The chain has TRBV2 and TRBJ2-7; D may correspond to TRBD1 or TRBD2 (6 bases each). Germline CDR1 reads SNHLY; CDR2 reads FYNNEI. The CDR3 has 12 residues. V gave up 6 bases and J gave up 6 bases, with 12 bases separating them. The CDR3 nucleotides read TGTGCCAGCAGGCTGGGGGGCGCCGAGCAGTACTTC. It is translated as CASRLGGAEQYF.

The V and J genes are TRBV29-1 and TRBJ1-2, with D perhaps TRBD1 (5 bases). This CDR3 has 11 residues. V dropped 5 bases and J dropped 8 bases, with 12 bases sitting between them. The germline V gene encodes CDR1 SQVTM and CDR2 ANQGSEA. The CDR3 bases are TGCAGCGTTAGCAGGGAGAGGGGCTACACCTTC. Its translation is CSVSRERGYTF.

Regarding this clone: Other DNA sequences in the same sample also yield this CDR3. The gene calls are TRBV29-1 and TRBJ2-3, with TRBD2 matching 7 bases. This CDR3 spans 13 amino acids. V dropped 6 bases and J dropped 0; count of bases not matched to a gene: 3. Per the germline V gene, CDR1 is SQVTM and CDR2 is ANQGSEA. The CDR3 sequence: CSVLAPSTDTQYF. DNA of the CDR3: TGCAGCGTACTAGCGCCCAGCACAGATACGCAGTATTTT.

Comment on this clone: Additional DNA sequences in this sample encode the identical CDR3. The chain uses TRBV5-1 and TRBJ2-1; D is unclear. V gave up 0 bases and J gave up 0 bases, with 7 bases separating them. Germline V gives CDR1 SGHRS, CDR2 YFSETQ. CDR3 length: 15 amino acids. Here the CDR3 reads CASSLGPSSYNEQFF. The CDR3 nucleotides read TGCGCCAGCAGCTTGGGACCTAGCTCCTACAATGAGCAGTTCTTC.

This sequence joins TRBV7-9 and TRBJ2-3, with 11 bases aligning to TRBD2. The germline gives CDR1 SEHNR, CDR2 FQNEAQ (reference sequence). Trimming removed 5 bases from V and 6 bases from J; junction bases left unmatched: 4. The CDR3 covers 14 residues. CDR3 amino acids: CASSPASGRDTQYF. DNA for the CDR3: TGTGCCAGCAGCCCTGCTAGCGGGAGGGATACGCAGTATTTT.

The V call is TRBV11-2, the J call TRBJ2-3, with 8 bases identical to TRBD2. Unmatched junction bases numbered 0, after V lost 5 bases and J lost 8 bases. The CDR3 extends over 11 amino acids. Per the germline V gene, CDR1 is SGHAT and CDR2 is FQNNGV. CDR3 sequence reads: CASSRGGTQYF. The CDR3 DNA reads as TGTGCCAGCAGCCGGGGGGGTACGCAGTATTTT.

The chain is built from TRBV12-5 and TRBJ1-1; D is unresolved. Per the germline V gene, CDR1 is LGHNT and CDR2 is FRNRAP. The CDR3 covers 17 residues. Trimming took 0 bases from V and 0 from J, leaving 14 bases between them. The CDR3 protein is CASGLVVGPGMNTEAFF. The CDR3 DNA reads as TGTGCTAGTGGTTTGGTAGTAGGGCCAGGCATGAACACTGAAGCTTTCTTT.

This chain joins TRBV6-1 and TRBJ2-1; TRBD1 agrees at 9 bases. The junction had 7 bases not matched to a gene; V was cut back by 6 bases and J by 10 bases. Per the germline V gene, CDR1 is MNHNS and CDR2 is SASEGT. The CDR3 totals 13 residues. This CDR3 reads CASSRDRAGEQFF. As DNA, the CDR3 is TGTGCCAGCAGCCGGGACAGGGCGGGCGAGCAGTTCTTC.

Concerning this clone: The same CDR3 also results from other DNA sequences found in this sample. V and J are TRBV5-4 and TRBJ1-5; no clear D. The CDR3 contains 13 residues. V dropped 3 bases and J dropped 1 base, with 5 bases sitting between them. Germline V gives CDR1 SGHNT, CDR2 YYREEE (reference sequence). DNA for the CDR3: TGTGCCAGCAGCTCCGGCAGCAATCAGCCCCAGCATTTT. It specifies CASSSGSNQPQHF.

The chain employs TRBV15 and TRBJ1-1; unclear D gene. Per germline, CDR1 LNHNV and CDR2 YYDKDF (reference sequence). The CDR3 totals 14 residues. V was clipped by 6 bases and J by 1 base, with 12 bases between them. The CDR3 region has the DNA TGTGCCACCAGTTTTTTGAGTCAGAACACTGAAGCTTTCTTT. This gives the protein CATSFLSQNTEAFF.

A single count supports this clone. This chain uses TRBV5-4 with TRBJ1-5; D might be TRBD1 (5 bases). Trimming removed 0 bases from V and 5 bases from J, with 12 bases in between. The CDR3 is 15 residues long. Germline V gene lookup returns CDR1 SGHNT and CDR2 YYREEE (reference sequence). The DNA of the CDR3 is TGTGCCAGCAGCTTGGGTACAGGCCCCTATCAGCCCCAGCATTTT. Translation: CASSLGTGPYQPQHF. Filled out from reference TRBV5-4 and TRBJ1-5, the complete variable domain reads ETGVTQSPTHLIKTRGQQVTLRCSSQSGHNTVSWYQQALGQGPQFIFQYYREEENGRGNFPPRFSGLQFPNYSSELNVNALELDDSALYLCASSLGTGPYQPQHFGDGTRLSIL.

J is TRBJ2-5 and V is TRBV7-3, with unresolved D. The germline V gene has CDR1 SGHTA and CDR2 FQGTGA. The V end was cut by 3 bases, the J end by 5 bases, with 13 bases between. The CDR3 loop spans 14 amino acids. CDR3 region: CASSFSGFGETQYF. The CDR3 DNA reads as TGTGCCAGCAGCTTCTCCGGGTTCGGGGAGACCCAGTACTTC.

This clone showed up just a few times. The V call is TRBV28, the J call TRBJ1-5; unclear D gene. Trimming left V 2 bases short and J 5 bases short, with 10 bases between. The CDR3 is 14 amino acids. Germline V gene data show CDR1 as MDHEN and CDR2 as SYDVKM. The CDR3, as DNA: TGTGCCAGCAGTTTAGACCCGTGGTATCAGCCCCAGCATTTT. Translating it yields CASSLDPWYQPQHF.

J is TRBJ1-2 and V is TRBV14, with TRBD1 matching over 7 bases. This CDR3 comprises 14 residues. The trim removed 4 bases at V and 4 bases at J, leaving 6 bases unmatched. Looked up from germline, CDR1 is SGHDN and CDR2 is FVKESK. CDR3 DNA sequence: TGTGCCAGCAGCCCGGGGACAGTCTTCTATGGCTACACCTTC. Translated, it gives CASSPGTVFYGYTF.

CDR3: CASSLDGTGGGETQYF. In DNA form, the CDR3 reads TGTGCCAGCAGCTTAGATGGGACAGGGGGCGGGGAGACCCAGTACTTC. The chain carries TRBV11-2 and TRBJ2-5; 12 bases align to TRBD1. Germline lookup yields CDR1 SGHAT and CDR2 FQNNGV. The V gene end was trimmed by 0 bases and the J gene end by 5 bases; junction bases not matched to a gene: 4. The CDR3 is made up of 16 amino acids.

Turning to this clone: The identical CDR3 is also encoded by other nucleotide sequences in the sample. The rearrangement links TRBV29-1 to TRBJ1-2; TRBD1 matches at 9 bases. CDR1 SQVTM and CDR2 ANQGSEA come from the germline V gene. After removal of 4 bases from V and 3 bases from J, the junction contained 3 bases not matched to a gene. CDR3 length: 13 residues. This chain's CDR3 is CSVGDRVDYGYTF. The CDR3, as DNA: TGCAGCGTTGGGGACAGGGTTGACTATGGCTACACCTTC.

The V gene is TRBV5-1, the J gene TRBJ2-3; TRBD2 agrees at 8 bases. Germline trimming cut 4 bases from V and 1 base from J; bases unmatched to any gene: 14. The germline V gene encodes CDR1 SGHRS and CDR2 YFSETQ. The CDR3 totals 18 residues. CDR3 residues: CASSPTGTRHSGTDTQYF. The CDR3 coding sequence is TGCGCCAGCAGCCCGACCGGGACTAGACACTCTGGCACAGATACGCAGTATTTT.

The V gene is TRBV5-8, the J gene TRBJ2-3, with D hard to call. Per the germline V gene, CDR1 is SGHTS and CDR2 is YDEGEE. The CDR3 extends over 16 amino acids. V was pared by 1 base and J by 0 bases, with 12 bases between. The CDR3 nucleotides are TGTGCCAGCAGCTTGCTTTACCTAAAAAGCACAGATACGCAGTATTTT. Translated, it gives CASSLLYLKSTDTQYF.

The chain carries TRBV6-1 and TRBJ1-5; 8 positions match TRBD1. J was trimmed by 5 bases and V by 8 bases; bases with no gene match: 5. The CDR3 runs 13 residues. Germline V gives CDR1 MNHNS, CDR2 SASEGT. The CDR3 sequence is CASVDRGDQPQHF. CDR3 in DNA: TGTGCCAGCGTCGACAGGGGCGATCAGCCCCAGCATTTT.

V usage is TRBV5-1 and J usage is TRBJ2-1; D possibly corresponds to TRBD2 (7 bases). V lost 1 base to trimming and J lost 4 bases, with 18 bases between them. Germline CDR1 and CDR2: SGHRS and YFSETQ. CDR3 length equals 17 residues. CDR3 sequence reads: CASSLLRSGTTYNEQFF. For the CDR3, the DNA is TGCGCCAGCAGCTTGTTAAGGAGCGGGACAACATACAATGAGCAGTTCTTC.

Details on this clone: The same CDR3 also results from other DNA sequences found in this sample. CDR3: CASSLGRNTEAFF. DNA for the CDR3: TGTGCCAGCAGCCTCGGACGGAACACTGAAGCTTTCTTT. This chain links TRBV9 with TRBJ1-1, with D hard to call. V was clipped by 4 bases and J by 1 base, with 8 bases between them. The CDR3 totals 13 residues. CDR1 SGDLS and CDR2 YYNGEE come from the germline V gene.

The chain joins TRBV7-3 to TRBJ2-7; D not resolved. CDR3 length: 14 residues. CDR1 and CDR2 from the germline V gene are SGHTA and FQGTGA. V shed 5 bases and J shed 6 bases, with 17 bases lying between them. The CDR3 DNA is TGTGCCAGCAGCCCGTCCTATGGGGTGGGCGAGCAGTACTTC. Residues: CASSPSYGVGEQYF.

This clone occurred once. The chain recombines TRBV6-5 with TRBJ2-1; no firm D call. The CDR3 runs 14 residues. Germline assignment: CDR1 MNHEY and CDR2 SVGAGI. Trimming cost V 6 bases and J 0 bases, with 9 bases left between them. DNA for the CDR3: TGTGCCAGCAGCCCATCACCCTCCTACAATGAGCAGTTCTTC. Amino acids: CASSPSPSYNEQFF.

To note about this clone: This same CDR3 is encoded by further DNA sequences in the sample. V is TRBV11-3 and J is TRBJ1-1; TRBD1 might be the D (6 bases). V shed 2 bases and J shed 3 bases, with 7 bases lying between them. CDR1 and CDR2 from the germline V gene are SGHNT and YENEEA. The CDR3 covers 13 residues. CDR3 region: CASSLRGDTEAFF. The CDR3 DNA reads TGTGCCAGCAGCTTAAGGGGGGACACTGAAGCTTTCTTT.

This sequence joins TRBV7-6 and TRBJ2-5, with 7 nucleotides matching TRBD2. CDR3 length equals 17 residues. Germline CDR1 SGHVS, CDR2 FNYEAQ. V trimming: 1 base; J trimming: 2 bases; junction bases outside the gene matches: 10. CDR3 sequence reads: CASSLGLSGTPQETQYF. The DNA of the CDR3 is TGTGCCAGCAGCTTAGGGCTGAGCGGGACGCCGCAAGAGACCCAGTACTTC.

The J gene is TRBJ1-1, the V gene TRBV5-1; perhaps TRBD1 as D (5 bases). The length of the CDR3 is 15 residues. With 0 bases removed from V and 1 base from J, the gap between germline ends came to 10 bases. CDR1 and CDR2 from the germline V gene are SGHRS and YFSETQ. The CDR3, as DNA: TGCGCCAGCAGCTTGGACAGGATAACGAACACTGAAGCTTTCTTT. Protein product: CASSLDRITNTEAFF.

This sequence joins TRBV6-1 and TRBJ1-4; 9 nucleotides align to TRBD1. Per germline, CDR1 MNHNS and CDR2 SASEGT. Trimming took 3 bases from V and 4 from J; bases not matched to a gene: 15. The CDR3 sequence is 19 residues long. Written as DNA, the CDR3 is TGTGCCAGCAGTGACCCTTACCGGGACAGGGATGGAGGTAATGAAAAACTGTTTTTT. It yields the protein CASSDPYRDRDGGNEKLFF.

In the case of this clone: Other DNA sequences from this sample encode an identical CDR3 as well. This rearrangement joins TRBV18 to TRBJ1-4; TRBD1 matches at 7 bases. CDR3 size: 14 residues. Germline V gene data show CDR1 as KGHSH and CDR2 as LQKENI. Unmatched junction bases numbered 6, after V lost 3 bases and J lost 8 bases. CDR3 sequence (DNA): TGTGCCAGCTCACCGAGACAGGGAGGCGAAAAACTGTTTTTT. Translating it yields CASSPRQGGEKLFF.

The chain is built from TRBV5-1 and TRBJ2-1; 12 bases are shared with TRBD2. The CDR3 extends over 15 amino acids. Germline CDR1 and CDR2: SGHRS and YFSETQ. Trimming removed 0 bases from V and 13 bases from J; junction bases left unmatched: 8. The CDR3 sequence: CASSLGPTSGSIQFF. The CDR3 DNA reads as TGCGCCAGCAGCTTGGGCCCGACTAGCGGGAGTATTCAGTTCTTC.